This TCR beta chain was identified in a study (TCRdb year 2016). In terms of the full investigation: The origins of HIV persistence were investigated in individuals who naturally controlled HIV infection.

After removal of 0 bases from V and 3 bases from J, the junction retains 12 bases not matched to a gene. Counted from cysteine to phenylalanine, this CDR3 has 18 amino acids. CDR3 DNA only is kept here, 54 bases in frame from base 1. CDR1 and CDR2, per the germline V gene, are SGDLS and YYNGEE. Worth noting for this clonotype: No antigen is known for it. Per-nucleotide qualities are absent, and no much larger clonotype sits a single base away.

The library came from 5' RACE. Instrument on record: Illumina HiSeq 2000. TCRdb reworked the public reads: Q25 trimming with fastp, MiXCR clone assembly, productive beta chains retained. Rows are unified per CDR3 protein, each entry keeping the most common DNA and genes. For this sample the table gives 400 or so distinct CDR3 sequences, of which roughly 8% were detected only once. Under 55% of the sample is held by the ten biggest clonotypes. Sequencing was performed on effector memory T cells from blood PBMCs. The cell subset or site label of this sample denotes: effector memory CD4+ T cells. The source of this sequence is a male donor with HIV. Here the chain combines TRBV9 and TRBJ2-3; the central 8 bases match TRBD2. The sequenced DNA is TGTGCCAGCAGCGTAGCTACGTCGACGGGAGGGCCTACAGATACGCAGTATTTT. The resulting protein is CASSVATSTGGPTDTQYF. Full variable domain (CDR3 extended with the reference TRBV9 and TRBJ2-3 proteins): DSGVTQTPKHLITATGQRVTLRCSPRSGDLSVYWYQQSLDQGLQFLIQYYNGEERAKGNILERFSAQQFPDLHSELNLSSLELGDSALYFCASSVATSTGGPTDTQYFGPGTRLTVL.